This T cell receptor (beta chain) originates from a study of T cell repertoires in cytomegalovirus infection. The overall study: CMV epitopes that were recently identified and HLA-C-restricted were used alongside well-studied HLA-B-restricted ones. In public TCR beta signatures, there were indications of both CMV infection and matching HLA type. General observations from the study: Pooled public TCR beta family frequency picked out CMV carriers with the relevant HLA. The response measured ex vivo was dominated by TCR beta clonotypes (HLA-C-restricted and CMV-specific).

The germline V gene has CDR1 SGHAT and CDR2 FQNNGV. This CDR3 has 16 residues. V gave up 0 bases and J gave up 3 bases, with 13 bases separating them. TCRdb reanalysed the reads using MiXCR and keeps one entry per CDR3 protein. Among about 770,000 distinct CDR3 sequences, almost 30% were seen once, and the ten largest hold over 10%. This clonotype was recorded many times. The target antigen is unknown. This sample comprised cultured CD8+ T cells from PBMCs, obtained from culture after CMV antigen stimulation. The TCR was taken from a human donor in good health (CMV status not recorded). Some clones in this sample may be carry-over from other donors' samples. The V and J genes are TRBV11-2 and TRBJ2-3; D ambiguous. The DNA for the CDR3 is TGTGCCAGCAGCTTAGAACCAGTCCGAGTAACAGATACGCAGTATTTT. Its translation: CASSLEPVRVTDTQYF.